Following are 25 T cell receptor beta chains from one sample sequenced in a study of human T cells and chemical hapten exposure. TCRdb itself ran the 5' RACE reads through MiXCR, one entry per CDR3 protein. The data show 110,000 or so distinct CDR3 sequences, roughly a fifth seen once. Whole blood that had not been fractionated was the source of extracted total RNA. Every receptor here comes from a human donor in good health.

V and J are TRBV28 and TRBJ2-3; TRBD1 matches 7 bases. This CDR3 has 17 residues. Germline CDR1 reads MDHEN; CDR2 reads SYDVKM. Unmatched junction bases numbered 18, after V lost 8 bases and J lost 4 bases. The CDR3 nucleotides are TGTGCCAGCGGGCCCTCGCGTAAGGGGGCGAGCGCAGATACGCAGTATTTT. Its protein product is CASGPSRKGASADTQYF. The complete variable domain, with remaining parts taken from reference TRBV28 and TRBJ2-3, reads DVKVTQSSRYLVKRTGEKVFLECVQDMDHENMFWYRQDPGLGLRLIYFSYDVKMKEKGDIPEGYSVSREKKERFSLILESASTNQTSMYLCASGPSRKGASADTQYFGPGTRLTVL.

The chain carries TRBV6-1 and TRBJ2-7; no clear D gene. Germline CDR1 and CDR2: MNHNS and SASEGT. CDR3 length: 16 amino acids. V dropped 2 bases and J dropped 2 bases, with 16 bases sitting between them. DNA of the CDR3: TGTGCCAGCAGTGAATTATCCGGAGAACACCCCTACGAGCAGTACTTC. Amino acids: CASSELSGEHPYEQYF.

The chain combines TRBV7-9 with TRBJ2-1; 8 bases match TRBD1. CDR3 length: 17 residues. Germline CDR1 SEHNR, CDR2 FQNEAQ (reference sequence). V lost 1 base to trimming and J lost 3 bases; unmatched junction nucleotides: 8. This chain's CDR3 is CASSLGGSTGGYNEQFF. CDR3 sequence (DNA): TGTGCCAGCAGCTTAGGGGGTTCTACAGGGGGCTACAATGAGCAGTTCTTC.

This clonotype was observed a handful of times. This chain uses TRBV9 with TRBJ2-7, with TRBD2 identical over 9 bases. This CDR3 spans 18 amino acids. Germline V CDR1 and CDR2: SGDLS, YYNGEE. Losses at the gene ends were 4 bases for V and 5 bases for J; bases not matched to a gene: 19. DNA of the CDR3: TGTGCCAGCAGCCCCCGAACACTTGGCGGGGGGGCCGTCCACGAGCAGTACTTC. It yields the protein CASSPRTLGGGAVHEQYF.

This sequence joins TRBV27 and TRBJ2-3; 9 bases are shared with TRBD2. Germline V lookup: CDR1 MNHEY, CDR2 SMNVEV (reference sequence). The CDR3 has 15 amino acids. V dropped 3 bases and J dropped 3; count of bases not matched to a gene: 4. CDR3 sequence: CASSFRREGTDTQYF. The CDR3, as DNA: TGTGCCAGCAGTTTTAGGCGGGAGGGGACAGATACGCAGTATTTT.

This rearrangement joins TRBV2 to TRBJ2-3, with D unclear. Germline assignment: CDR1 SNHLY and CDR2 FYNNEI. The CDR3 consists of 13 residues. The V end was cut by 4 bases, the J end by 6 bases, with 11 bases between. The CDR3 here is CASSGPQPDTQYF. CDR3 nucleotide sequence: TGTGCCAGCAGTGGCCCCCAACCCGATACGCAGTATTTT.

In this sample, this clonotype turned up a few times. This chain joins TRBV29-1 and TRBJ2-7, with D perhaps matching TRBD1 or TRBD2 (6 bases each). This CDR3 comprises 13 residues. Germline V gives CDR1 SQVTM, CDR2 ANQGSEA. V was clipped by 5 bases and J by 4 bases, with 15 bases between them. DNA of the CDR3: TGCAGCGTTCACGGGAAGGGGGGTTACGAGCAGTACTTC. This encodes CSVHGKGGYEQYF.

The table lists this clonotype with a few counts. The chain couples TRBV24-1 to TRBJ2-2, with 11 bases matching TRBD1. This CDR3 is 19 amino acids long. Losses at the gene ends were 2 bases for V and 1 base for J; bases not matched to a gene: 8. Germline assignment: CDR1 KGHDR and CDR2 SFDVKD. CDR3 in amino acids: CATSDYTGTGGRNTGELFF. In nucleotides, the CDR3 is TGTGCCACCAGTGATTACACCGGGACAGGGGGGAGGAACACCGGGGAGCTGTTTTTT.

CDR3 in DNA: TGTGCCAGCAGTTACCAAAGAATTAATGAAAAACTGTTTTTT. Amino acid sequence: CASSYQRINEKLFF. V is TRBV6-6 and J is TRBJ1-4; D unclear. The CDR3 covers 14 residues. V lost 2 bases and J lost 4, with 8 bases in between. Germline CDR1 reads MNHNY; CDR2 reads SVGAGI (reference sequence).

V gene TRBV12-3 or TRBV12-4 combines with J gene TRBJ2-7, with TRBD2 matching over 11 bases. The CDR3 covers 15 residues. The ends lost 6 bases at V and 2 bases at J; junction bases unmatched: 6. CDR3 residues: CASRLGTSGPYEQYF. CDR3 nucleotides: TGTGCCAGCAGACTCGGGACTAGCGGCCCCTACGAGCAGTACTTC.

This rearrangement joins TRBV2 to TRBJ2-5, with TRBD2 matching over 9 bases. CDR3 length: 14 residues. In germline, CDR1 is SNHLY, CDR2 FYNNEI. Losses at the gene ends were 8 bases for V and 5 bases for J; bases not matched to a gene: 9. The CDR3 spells CASRSAGGLETQYF. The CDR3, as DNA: TGTGCCAGCCGATCAGCGGGAGGCCTGGAGACCCAGTACTTC. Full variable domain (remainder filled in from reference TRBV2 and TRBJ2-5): EPEVTQTPSHQVTQMGQEVILRCVPISNHLYFYWYRQILGQKVEFLVSFYNNEISEKSEIFDDQFSVERPDGSNFTLKIRSTKLEDSAMYFCASRSAGGLETQYFGPGTRLLVL.

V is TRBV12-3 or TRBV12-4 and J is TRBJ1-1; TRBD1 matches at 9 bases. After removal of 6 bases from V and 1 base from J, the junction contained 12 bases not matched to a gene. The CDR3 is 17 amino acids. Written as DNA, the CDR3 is TGTGCCAGCAGCCGCACACGGGACAGGGTTAGGAACACTGAAGCTTTCTTT. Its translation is CASSRTRDRVRNTEAFF.

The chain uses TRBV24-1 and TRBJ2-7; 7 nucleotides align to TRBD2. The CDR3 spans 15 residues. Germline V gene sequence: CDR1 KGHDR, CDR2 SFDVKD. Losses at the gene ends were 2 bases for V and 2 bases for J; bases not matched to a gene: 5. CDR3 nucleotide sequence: TGTGCCACCAGTGATTCACGGACTAGAACCTACGAGCAGTACTTC. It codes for CATSDSRTRTYEQYF.

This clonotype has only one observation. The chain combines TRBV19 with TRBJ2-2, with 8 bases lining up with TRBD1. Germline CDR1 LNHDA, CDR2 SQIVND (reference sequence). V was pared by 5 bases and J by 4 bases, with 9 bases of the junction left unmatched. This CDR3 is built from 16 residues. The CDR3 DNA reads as TGTGCCAGTAGTGACCCAGGGGGCGCGGGCACCGGGGAGCTGTTTTTT. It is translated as CASSDPGGAGTGELFF.

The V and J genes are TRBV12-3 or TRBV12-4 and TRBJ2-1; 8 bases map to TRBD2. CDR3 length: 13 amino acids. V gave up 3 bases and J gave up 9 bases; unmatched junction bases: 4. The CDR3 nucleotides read TGTGCCAGCAGTTTCTCGAGCGGGGGTGAGCAGTTCTTC. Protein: CASSFSSGGEQFF.

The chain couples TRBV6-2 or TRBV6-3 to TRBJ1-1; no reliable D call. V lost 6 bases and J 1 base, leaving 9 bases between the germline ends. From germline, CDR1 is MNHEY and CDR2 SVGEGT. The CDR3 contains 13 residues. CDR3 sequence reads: CASRLDGNTEAFF. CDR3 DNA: TGTGCCAGCAGGTTGGACGGGAACACTGAAGCTTTCTTT.

CDR3 sequence reads: CASSQTLQGIKSNEQFF. The CDR3 region has the DNA TGTGCCAGCAGCCAGACCCTCCAGGGGATAAAAAGCAATGAGCAGTTCTTC. J is TRBJ2-1 and V is TRBV3-1, with a possible D match to TRBD1 (6 bases). The CDR3 totals 17 residues. Germline V gene data show CDR1 as LGHDT and CDR2 as YNNKEL (reference sequence). V was cut by 3 bases and J by 6 bases, with 21 bases left in between.

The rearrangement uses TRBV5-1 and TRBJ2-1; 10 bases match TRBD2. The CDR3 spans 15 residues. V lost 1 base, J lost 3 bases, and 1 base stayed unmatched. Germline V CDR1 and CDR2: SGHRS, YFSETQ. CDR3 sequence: CASSLLAGDYNEQFF. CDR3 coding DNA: TGCGCCAGCAGCTTGCTAGCGGGGGACTACAATGAGCAGTTCTTC.

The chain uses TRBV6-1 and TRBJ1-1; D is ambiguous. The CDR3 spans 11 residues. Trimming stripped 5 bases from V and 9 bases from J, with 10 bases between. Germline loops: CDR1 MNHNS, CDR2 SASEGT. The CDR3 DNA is TGTGCCAGCAGTATGGAGCGCCAAGCTTTCTTT. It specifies CASSMERQAFF.

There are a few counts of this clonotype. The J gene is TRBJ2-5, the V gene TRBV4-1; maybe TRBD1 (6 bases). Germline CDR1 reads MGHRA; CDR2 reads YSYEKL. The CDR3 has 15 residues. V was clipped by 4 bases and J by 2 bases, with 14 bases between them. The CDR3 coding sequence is TGCGCCAGCAGCCTACTTAATCAGGGGCAAGAGACCCAGTACTTC. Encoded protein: CASSLLNQGQETQYF.

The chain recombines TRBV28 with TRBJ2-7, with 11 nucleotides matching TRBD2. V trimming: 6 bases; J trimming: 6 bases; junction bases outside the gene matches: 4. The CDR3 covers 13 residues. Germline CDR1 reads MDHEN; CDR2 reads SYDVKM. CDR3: CASRLAGEGEQYF. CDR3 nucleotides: TGTGCCAGCAGACTAGCGGGAGAGGGCGAGCAGTACTTC.

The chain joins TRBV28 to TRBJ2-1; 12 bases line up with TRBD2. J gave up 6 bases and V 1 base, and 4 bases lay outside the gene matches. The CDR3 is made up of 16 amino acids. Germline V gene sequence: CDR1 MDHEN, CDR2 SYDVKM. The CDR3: CASSLFPSGRGNEQFF. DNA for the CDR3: TGTGCCAGCAGTTTATTCCCTAGCGGGAGGGGCAATGAGCAGTTCTTC. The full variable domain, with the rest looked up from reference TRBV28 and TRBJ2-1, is DVKVTQSSRYLVKRTGEKVFLECVQDMDHENMFWYRQDPGLGLRLIYFSYDVKMKEKGDIPEGYSVSREKKERFSLILESASTNQTSMYLCASSLFPSGRGNEQFFGPGTRLTVL.

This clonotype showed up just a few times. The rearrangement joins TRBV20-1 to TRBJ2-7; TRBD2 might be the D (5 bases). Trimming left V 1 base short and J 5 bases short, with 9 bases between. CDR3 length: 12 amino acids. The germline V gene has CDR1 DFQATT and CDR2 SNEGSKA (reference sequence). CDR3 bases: TGCAGTGCTAGAGCGGGATATGACGAGCAGTACTTC. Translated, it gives CSARAGYDEQYF.

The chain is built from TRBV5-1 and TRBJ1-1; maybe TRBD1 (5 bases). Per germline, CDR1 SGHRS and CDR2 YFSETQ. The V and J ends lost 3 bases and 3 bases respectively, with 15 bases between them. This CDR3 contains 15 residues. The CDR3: CASSSRRGQDTEAFF. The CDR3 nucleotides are TGCGCCAGCAGCTCCCGCCGGGGCCAGGACACTGAAGCTTTCTTT. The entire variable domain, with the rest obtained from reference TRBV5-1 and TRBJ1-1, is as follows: KAGVTQTPRYLIKTRGQQVTLSCSPISGHRSVSWYQQTPGQGLQFLFEYFSETQRNKGNFPGRFSGRQFSNSRSEMNVSTLELGDSALYLCASSSRRGQDTEAFFGQGTRLTVV.

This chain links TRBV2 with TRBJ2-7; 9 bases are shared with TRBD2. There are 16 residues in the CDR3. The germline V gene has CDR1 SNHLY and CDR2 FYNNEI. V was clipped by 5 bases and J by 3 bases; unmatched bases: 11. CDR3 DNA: TGTGCCAGCAGTACTGTCTCGGGACTAGCTCGCTACGAGCAGTACTTC. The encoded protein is CASSTVSGLARYEQYF.